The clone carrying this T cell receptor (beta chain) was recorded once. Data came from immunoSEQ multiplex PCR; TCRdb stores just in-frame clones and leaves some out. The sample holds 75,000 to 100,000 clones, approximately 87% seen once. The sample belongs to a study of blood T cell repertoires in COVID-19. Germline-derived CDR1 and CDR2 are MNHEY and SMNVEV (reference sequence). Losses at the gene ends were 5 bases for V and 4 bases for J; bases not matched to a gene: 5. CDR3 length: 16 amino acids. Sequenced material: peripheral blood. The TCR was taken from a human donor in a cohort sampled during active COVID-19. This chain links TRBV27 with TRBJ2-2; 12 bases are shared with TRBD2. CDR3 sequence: CASSASTSGGTGELFF. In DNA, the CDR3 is TGTGCCAGCAGTGCCTCGACTAGCGGGGGCACCGGGGAGCTGTTTTTT.